This T cell receptor (beta chain) came from a study of shared clonotypes between healthy human individuals. Across the study: The cohort comprised two women and a few men. Their ages spanned 18 to 49 years. Overall study results and limits: It was anticipated that sequencing depth would influence how many clonotypes donors shared.

On sorted subsets, replicate PCRs used 200 ng DNA, or 25,000 to 35,000 T cell genomes. Clones were read by immunoSEQ multiplex PCR, and TCRdb kept only the in-frame ones, dropping some. The repertoire holds about 1 million clones, 78% seen once, with 0.4% to 0.55% in the top ten. Concerning this clone itself: Its antigen is unidentified. Other DNA sequences in this sample translate to the same CDR3.

There are 14 residues in the CDR3. V dropped 1 base and J dropped 4 bases, with 10 bases sitting between them. Per the germline V gene, CDR1 is MDHEN and CDR2 is SYDVKM. V gene TRBV28 combines with J gene TRBJ1-2; D is undetermined. Sequencing was performed on memory CD4+ T cells from PBMCs. Sample subset: CD45RA-negative fraction. The TCR originated in a man aged 18 to 29 in good health. Some clones in this sample may be carry-over from other donors' samples. This CDR3 is CASSLSGSGYGYTF. In DNA, the CDR3 is TGTGCCAGCAGTTTATCCGGGTCTGGCTATGGCTACACCTTC.